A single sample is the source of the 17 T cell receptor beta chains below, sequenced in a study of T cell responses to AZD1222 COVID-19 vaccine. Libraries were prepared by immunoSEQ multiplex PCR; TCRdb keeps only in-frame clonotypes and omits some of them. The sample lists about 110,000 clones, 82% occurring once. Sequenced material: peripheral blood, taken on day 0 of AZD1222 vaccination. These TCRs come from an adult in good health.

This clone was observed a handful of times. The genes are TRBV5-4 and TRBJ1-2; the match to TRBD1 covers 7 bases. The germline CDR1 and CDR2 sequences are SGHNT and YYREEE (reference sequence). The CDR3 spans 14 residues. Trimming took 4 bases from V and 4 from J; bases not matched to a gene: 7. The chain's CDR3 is CASSLGGVSYGYTF. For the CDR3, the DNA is TGTGCCAGCAGCCTAGGGGGCGTTTCCTATGGCTACACCTTC.

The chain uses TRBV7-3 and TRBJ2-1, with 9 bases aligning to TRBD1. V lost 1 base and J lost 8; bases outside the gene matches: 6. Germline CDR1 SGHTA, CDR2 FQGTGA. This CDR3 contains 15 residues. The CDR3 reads CASSLRDRVIDEQFF. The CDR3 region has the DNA TGTGCCAGCAGCTTAAGGGACAGGGTAATTGATGAGCAGTTCTTC. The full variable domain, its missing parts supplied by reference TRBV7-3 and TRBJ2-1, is GAGVSQTPSNKVTEKGKYVELRCDPISGHTALYWYRQSLGQGPEFLIYFQGTGAADDSGLPNDRFFAVRPEGSVSTLKIQRTERGDSAVYLCASSLRDRVIDEQFFGPGTRLTVL.

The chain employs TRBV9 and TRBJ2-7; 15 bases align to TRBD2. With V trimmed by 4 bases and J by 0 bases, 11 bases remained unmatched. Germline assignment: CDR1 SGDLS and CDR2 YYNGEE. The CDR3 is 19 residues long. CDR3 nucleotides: TGTGCCAGCAGCTCCCACACCGGGACTAGCGGGGGGTTCTCCTACGAGCAGTACTTC. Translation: CASSSHTGTSGGFSYEQYF. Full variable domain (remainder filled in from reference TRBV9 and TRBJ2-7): DSGVTQTPKHLITATGQRVTLRCSPRSGDLSVYWYQQSLDQGLQFLIQYYNGEERAKGNILERFSAQQFPDLHSELNLSSLELGDSALYFCASSSHTGTSGGFSYEQYFGPGTRLTVT.

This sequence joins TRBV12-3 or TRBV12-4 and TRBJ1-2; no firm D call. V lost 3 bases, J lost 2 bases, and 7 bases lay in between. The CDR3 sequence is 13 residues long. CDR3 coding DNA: TGTGCCAGCAGTTTTGCAGAGAACTATGGCTACACCTTC. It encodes CASSFAENYGYTF.

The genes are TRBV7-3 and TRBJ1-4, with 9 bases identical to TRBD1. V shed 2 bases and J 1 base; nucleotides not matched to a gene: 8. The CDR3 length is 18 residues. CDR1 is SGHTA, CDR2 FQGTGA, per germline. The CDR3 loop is CASSLRTGEGVTNEKLFF. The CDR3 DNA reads TGTGCCAGCAGCTTACGGACAGGGGAGGGAGTAACTAATGAAAAACTGTTTTTT.

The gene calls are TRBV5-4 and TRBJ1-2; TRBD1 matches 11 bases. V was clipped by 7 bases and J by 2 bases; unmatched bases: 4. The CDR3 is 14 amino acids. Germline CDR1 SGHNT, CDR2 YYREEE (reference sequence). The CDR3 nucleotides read TGTGCCAGCGGGACAGGGGGTGAGAACTATGGCTACACCTTC. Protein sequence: CASGTGGENYGYTF.

The CDR3 region has the DNA TGTGCCAGCAGCTTAGTGGTGTCCAGCTCTGGAAACACCATATATTTT. Translated: CASSLVVSSSGNTIYF. The gene calls are TRBV7-8 and TRBJ1-3; no clear D. Per the germline V gene, CDR1 is SGHVS and CDR2 is FQNEAQ. Trimming removed 1 base at V and 0 bases at J, with 10 bases between. The CDR3 has 16 residues.

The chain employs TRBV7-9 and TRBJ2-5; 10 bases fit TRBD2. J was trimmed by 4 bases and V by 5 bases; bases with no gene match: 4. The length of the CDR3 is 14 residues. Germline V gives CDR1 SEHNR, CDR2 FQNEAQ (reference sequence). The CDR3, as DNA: TGTGCCAGCAGCAGAGCGGGGGGGTTAGAGACCCAGTACTTC. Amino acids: CASSRAGGLETQYF.

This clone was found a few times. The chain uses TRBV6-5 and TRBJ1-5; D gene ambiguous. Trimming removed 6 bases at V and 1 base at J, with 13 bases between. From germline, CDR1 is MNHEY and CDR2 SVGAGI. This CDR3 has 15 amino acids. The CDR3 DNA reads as TGTGCCAGCAGGTTCGGGTCCGGGAGCAATCAGCCCCAGCATTTT. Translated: CASRFGSGSNQPQHF.

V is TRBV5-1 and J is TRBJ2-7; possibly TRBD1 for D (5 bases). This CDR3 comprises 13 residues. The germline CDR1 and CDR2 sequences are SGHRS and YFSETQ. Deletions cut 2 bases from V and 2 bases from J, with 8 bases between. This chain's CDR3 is CASSLTTAYEQYF. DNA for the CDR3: TGCGCCAGCAGCTTAACGACAGCCTACGAGCAGTACTTC.

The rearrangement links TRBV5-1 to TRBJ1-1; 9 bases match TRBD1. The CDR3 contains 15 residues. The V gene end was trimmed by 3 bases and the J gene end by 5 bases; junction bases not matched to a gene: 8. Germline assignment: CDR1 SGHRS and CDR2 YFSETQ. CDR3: CASSWDREVRTEAFF. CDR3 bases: TGCGCCAGCAGCTGGGACAGGGAAGTTCGGACTGAAGCTTTCTTT.

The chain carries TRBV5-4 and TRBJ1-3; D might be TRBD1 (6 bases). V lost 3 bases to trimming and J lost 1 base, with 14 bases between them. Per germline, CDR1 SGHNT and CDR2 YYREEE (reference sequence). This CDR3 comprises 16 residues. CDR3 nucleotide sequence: TGTGCCAGCAGCTGGGGGCGGCGGGGTTCTGGAAACACCATATATTTT. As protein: CASSWGRRGSGNTIYF.

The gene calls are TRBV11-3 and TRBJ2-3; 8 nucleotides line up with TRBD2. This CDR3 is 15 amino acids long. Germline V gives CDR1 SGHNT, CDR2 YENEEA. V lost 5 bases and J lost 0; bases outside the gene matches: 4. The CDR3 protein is CASSPGGGSTDTQYF. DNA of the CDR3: TGTGCCAGCAGCCCGGGGGGGGGTAGCACAGATACGCAGTATTTT.

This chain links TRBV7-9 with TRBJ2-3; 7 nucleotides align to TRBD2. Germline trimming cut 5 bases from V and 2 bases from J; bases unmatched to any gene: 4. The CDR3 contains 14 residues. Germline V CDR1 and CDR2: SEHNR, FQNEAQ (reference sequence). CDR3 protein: CASSPRGVTDTQYF. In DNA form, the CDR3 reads TGTGCCAGCAGCCCCCGGGGGGTCACAGATACGCAGTATTTT.

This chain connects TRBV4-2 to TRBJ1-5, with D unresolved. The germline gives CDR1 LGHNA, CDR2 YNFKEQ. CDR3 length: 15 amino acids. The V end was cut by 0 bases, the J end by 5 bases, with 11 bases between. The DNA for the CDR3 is TGTGCCAGCAGCCAAGATTCCCTATCCTATCAGCCCCAGCATTTT. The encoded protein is CASSQDSLSYQPQHF.

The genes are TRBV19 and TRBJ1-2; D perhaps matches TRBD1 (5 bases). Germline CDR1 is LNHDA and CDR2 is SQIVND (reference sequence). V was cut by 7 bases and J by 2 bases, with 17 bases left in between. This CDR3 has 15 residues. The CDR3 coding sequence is TGTGCCAGTAAGACCGGGACCGATTACAACTATGGCTACACCTTC. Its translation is CASKTGTDYNYGYTF.

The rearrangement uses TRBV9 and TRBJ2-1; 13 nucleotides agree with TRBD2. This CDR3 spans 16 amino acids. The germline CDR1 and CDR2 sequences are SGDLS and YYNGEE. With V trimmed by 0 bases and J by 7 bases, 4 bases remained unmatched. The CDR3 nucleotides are TGTGCCAGCAGCGTAGGACTAGCGGGGGGACTTAATGAGCAGTTCTTC. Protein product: CASSVGLAGGLNEQFF.